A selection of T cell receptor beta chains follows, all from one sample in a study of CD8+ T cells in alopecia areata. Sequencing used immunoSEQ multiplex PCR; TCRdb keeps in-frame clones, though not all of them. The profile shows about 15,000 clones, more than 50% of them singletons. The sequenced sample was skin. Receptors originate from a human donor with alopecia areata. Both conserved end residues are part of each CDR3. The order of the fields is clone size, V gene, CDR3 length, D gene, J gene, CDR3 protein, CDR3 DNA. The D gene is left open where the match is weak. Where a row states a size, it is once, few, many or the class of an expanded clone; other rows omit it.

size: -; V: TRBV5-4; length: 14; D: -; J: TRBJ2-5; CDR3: CASSGPHGEETQYF; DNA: TGTGCCAGCAGCGGACCCCACGGTGAAGAGACCCAGTACTTC
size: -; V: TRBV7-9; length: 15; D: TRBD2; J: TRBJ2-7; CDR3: CASSPGGGLSYEQYF; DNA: TGTGCCAGCAGCCCCGGGGGGGGCCTTTCCTACGAGCAGTACTTC
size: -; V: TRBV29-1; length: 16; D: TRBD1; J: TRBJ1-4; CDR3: CSVVRDTGAVNEKLFF; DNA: TGCAGCGTTGTCCGCGATACAGGGGCTGTTAATGAAAAACTGTTTTTT
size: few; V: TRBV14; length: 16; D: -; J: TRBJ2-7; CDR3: CASSPTDRMDSYEQYF; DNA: TGTGCCAGCAGCCCTACCGACAGGATGGACTCCTACGAGCAGTACTTC
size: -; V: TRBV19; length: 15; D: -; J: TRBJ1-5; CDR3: CASSMEGGLYQPQHF; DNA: TGTGCCAGTAGTATGGAGGGGGGCTTATATCAGCCCCAGCATTTT
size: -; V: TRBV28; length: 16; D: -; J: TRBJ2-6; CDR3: CASSFFRNSGANVLTF; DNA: TGTGCCAGCAGTTTTTTCCGCAACTCTGGGGCCAACGTCCTGACTTTC
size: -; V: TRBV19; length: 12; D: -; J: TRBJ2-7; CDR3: CASSLGSYEQYF; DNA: TGTGCCAGTAGTCTGGGCTCCTACGAGCAGTACTTC
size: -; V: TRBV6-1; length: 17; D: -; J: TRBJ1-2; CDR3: CASSEGAGYPKNYGYTF; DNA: TGTGCCAGCAGTGAAGGAGCAGGGTATCCGAAGAACTATGGCTACACCTTC
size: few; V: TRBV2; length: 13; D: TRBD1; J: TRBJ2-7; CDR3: CAGRDRGPHEQYF; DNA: TGTGCCGGCCGGGACAGGGGCCCCCACGAGCAGTACTTC
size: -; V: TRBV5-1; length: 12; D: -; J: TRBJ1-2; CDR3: CASSLAGTPYTF; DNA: TGCGCCAGCAGCTTGGCCGGGACCCCCTACACCTTC
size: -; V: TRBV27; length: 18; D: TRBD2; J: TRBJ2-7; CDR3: CASSSPSGLAGISYEQYF; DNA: TGTGCCAGCAGTTCACCGTCAGGACTAGCGGGAATTTCCTACGAGCAGTACTTC
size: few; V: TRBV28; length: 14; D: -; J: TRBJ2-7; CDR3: CASSQTGTAYEQYF; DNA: TGTGCCAGCAGTCAAACCGGGACGGCCTACGAGCAGTACTTC
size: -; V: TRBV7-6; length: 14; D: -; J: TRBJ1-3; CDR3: CASSFTGFGNTIYF; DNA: TGTGCCAGCAGCTTCACAGGGTTTGGAAACACCATATATTTT
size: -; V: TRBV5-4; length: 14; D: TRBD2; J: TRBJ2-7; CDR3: CASSLGTSGYEQYF; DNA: TGTGCCAGCAGCTTGGGGACTAGCGGCTACGAGCAGTACTTC
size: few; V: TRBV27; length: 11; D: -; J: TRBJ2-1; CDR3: CASSFYNEQFF; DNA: TGTGCCAGCAGTTTTTACAATGAGCAGTTCTTC
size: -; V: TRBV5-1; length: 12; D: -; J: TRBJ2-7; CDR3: CASRGRVDEQYF; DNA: TGCGCCAGCAGGGGAAGAGTAGACGAGCAGTACTTC
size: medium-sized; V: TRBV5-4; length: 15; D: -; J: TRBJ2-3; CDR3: CASSLEQGWTDTQYF; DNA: TGTGCCAGCAGCTTGGAACAGGGTTGGACAGATACGCAGTATTTT
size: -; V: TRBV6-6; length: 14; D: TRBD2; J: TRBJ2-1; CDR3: CASTSLAGGYEQFF; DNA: TGTGCCAGCACGTCACTAGCGGGAGGGTATGAGCAGTTCTTC
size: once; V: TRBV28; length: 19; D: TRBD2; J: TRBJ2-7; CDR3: CASSLNPREAWTRSYEQYF; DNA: TGTGCCAGCAGTTTAAATCCCCGGGAGGCCTGGACACGCTCCTACGAGCAGTACTTC
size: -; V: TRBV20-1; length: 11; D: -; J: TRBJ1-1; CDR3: CSARDRAKAFF; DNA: TGCAGTGCTAGAGATCGGGCAAAAGCTTTCTTT
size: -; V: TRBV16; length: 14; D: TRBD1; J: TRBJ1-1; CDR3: CASSQYGQGASAFF; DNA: TGTGCCAGCAGCCAATACGGTCAGGGGGCTTCAGCTTTCTTT
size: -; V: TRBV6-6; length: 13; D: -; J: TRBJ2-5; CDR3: CASSYSTVETQYF; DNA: TGTGCCAGCAGTTACTCGACCGTAGAGACCCAGTACTTC
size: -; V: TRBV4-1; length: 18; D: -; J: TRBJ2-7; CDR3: CASSHDRGAKWIPYEQYF; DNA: TGCGCCAGCAGCCATGATAGGGGGGCGAAGTGGATTCCCTACGAGCAGTACTTC
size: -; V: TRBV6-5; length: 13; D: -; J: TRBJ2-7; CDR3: CASRRFSSYEQYF; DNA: TGTGCCAGCAGGAGGTTCAGCTCCTACGAGCAGTACTTC
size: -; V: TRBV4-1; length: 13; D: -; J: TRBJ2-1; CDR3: CASSRPLGDEQFF; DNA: TGCGCCAGCAGTCGCCCCTTAGGAGATGAGCAGTTCTTC
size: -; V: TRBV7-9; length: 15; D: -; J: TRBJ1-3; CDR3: CASSPSGSGGNTIYF; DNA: TGTGCCAGCAGCCCCTCCGGATCCGGGGGAAACACCATATATTTT
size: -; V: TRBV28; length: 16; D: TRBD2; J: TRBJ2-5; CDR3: CASSLKLAEYQETQYF; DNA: TGTGCCAGTTCCCTAAAACTAGCGGAGTACCAAGAGACCCAGTACTTC
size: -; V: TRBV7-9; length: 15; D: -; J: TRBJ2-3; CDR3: CASSLAQPGTDTQYF; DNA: TGTGCCAGCAGCTTAGCCCAGCCCGGCACAGATACGCAGTATTTT
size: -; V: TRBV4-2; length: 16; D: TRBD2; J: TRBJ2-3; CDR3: CASSPRTSGFTDTQYF; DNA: TGTGCCAGCAGCCCCCGGACTAGCGGGTTCACAGATACGCAGTATTTT
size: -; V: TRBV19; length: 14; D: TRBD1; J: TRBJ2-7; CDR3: CASSFRGTGGEQYF; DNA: TGTGCCAGTAGTTTCCGCGGGACAGGGGGCGAGCAGTACTTC
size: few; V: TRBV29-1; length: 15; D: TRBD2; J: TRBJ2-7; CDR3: CSVEVLAAGVNEQYF; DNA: TGCAGCGTTGAAGTCCTGGCGGCGGGGGTCAACGAGCAGTACTTC
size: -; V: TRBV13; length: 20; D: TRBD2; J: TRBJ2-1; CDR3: CASSLYKRSSGRTTYNEQFF; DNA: TGTGCCAGCAGCTTATATAAAAGGTCTAGCGGGAGGACGACCTACAATGAGCAGTTCTTC
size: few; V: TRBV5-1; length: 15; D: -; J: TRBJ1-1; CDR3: CASSSLAGGETEAFF; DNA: TGCGCCAGCAGCTCCCTGGCTGGGGGAGAGACTGAAGCTTTCTTT
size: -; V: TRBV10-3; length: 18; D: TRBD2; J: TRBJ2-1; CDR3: CAISATTGTSGRRDEQFF; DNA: TGTGCCATCAGTGCGACAACCGGGACTAGCGGGAGACGGGATGAGCAGTTCTTC
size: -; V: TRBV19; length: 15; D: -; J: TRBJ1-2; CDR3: CASSIGTGPAYGYTF; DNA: TGTGCCAGTAGTATAGGTACAGGGCCCGCCTATGGCTACACCTTC
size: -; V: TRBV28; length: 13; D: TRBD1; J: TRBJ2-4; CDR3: CASRSGQGYIQYF; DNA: TGTGCCAGCAGGTCCGGACAGGGATACATTCAGTACTTC
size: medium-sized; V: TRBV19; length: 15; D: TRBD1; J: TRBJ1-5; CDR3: CASHEDRGRAQPQHF; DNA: TGTGCCAGCCACGAAGACAGGGGGCGGGCTCAGCCCCAGCATTTT
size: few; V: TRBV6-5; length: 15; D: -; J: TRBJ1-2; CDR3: CASSQGRKAPYGYTF; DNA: TGTGCCAGCAGCCAAGGACGTAAAGCACCGTATGGCTACACCTTC
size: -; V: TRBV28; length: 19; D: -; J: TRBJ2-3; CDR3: CASSLLGSSQRRSTDTQYF; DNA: TGTGCCAGCAGTTTATTGGGGTCTTCACAGCGGAGGAGCACAGATACGCAGTATTTT